This TCR beta chain was profiled in a study of PD-1 blockade in classical Hodgkin lymphoma (TCRdb year 2020). Context from the whole study: Nivolumab dosing was 3 mg/kg intravenously every 2 weeks, continuing until either disease progression or unacceptable toxicity. To define a peripheral blood immune signature of response to PD-1 blockade in classical Hodgkin lymphoma, the study combined TCR beta sequencing with CyTOF. What the study reported, not specific to this receptor: Baseline TCR diversity was reported as lower in newly diagnosed patients than in healthy donors, and lower still in relapsed/refractory patients. Trial patients achieving complete response had baseline diversity similar to newly diagnosed patients, whereas partial responders and progressors had significantly lower diversity. The study was restricted to a single clinical trial cohort, and the causes of repertoire differences, possibly disease activity or prior therapy, were left undefined. CD4+ but not CD8+ TCR diversity rose significantly by C4D1 (p=0.0027 vs p=0.16), most apparent in complete responders (p=0.02). Lower diversity was seen in patients whose nivolumab began less than 1 year after ASCT, and these patients were left out of later analyses so that immune reconstitution would not confound the results.

This sample's time point label indicates: cycle 2 day 1 (C2D1) of nivolumab. Relapse after autologous stem cell transplantation had occurred in all trial patients, and cohorts A, B and C were distinguished by prior brentuximab vedotin exposure. A total of approximately 51 patients with relapsed/refractory classical Hodgkin lymphoma made up the trial cohort, and each patient's best overall response was complete response, partial response or progressive disease. Trial patients were treated with single-agent nivolumab in the multi-cohort phase II CheckMate 205 trial. An independent review committee assessed best overall response using the 2007 International Working Group response criteria. PBMCs from the trial were collected at three points: immediately before nivolumab initiation (C1D1), and during therapy at cycle 2 day 1 and cycle 4 day 1. Peripheral blood was collected in 8 mL Vacutainer Cell Preparation Tubes, from which PBMCs were isolated by centrifugation and then cryopreserved.

The Qiagen DNeasy kit was used to extract genomic DNA both from unsorted PBMCs and from the negatively selected CD4+ and CD8+ fractions. TCR beta CDR3 regions were subjected to amplification by immunoSEQ multiplex PCR with primers that anneal to V and J segments. Amplification bias was minimized using a synthetic immune receptor repertoire, and residual bias was removed computationally after sequencing. The paper's processing steps were these. Repertoire diversity was quantified as the Shannon entropy index using custom Python scripts. Unsorted, CD4+ and CD8+ repertoires were examined separately, except in combined analyses, for which CD4+ and CD8+ sequences were merged in silico. Clonal expansion was defined as a frequency increase of at least 2-fold after treatment compared with C1D1, and clones undetected at baseline were assigned a pseudocount of 0.5. Singleton clones were defined as clones with 0 or 1 copy at C1D1, and non-singleton clones were defined as clones with 2 or more copies. Clones expanded in unsorted samples were labelled as CD4+, CD8+ or unknown by matching protein sequences in sorted samples from the same patient. Wilcoxon tests on paired samples were used to test changes in diversity from C1D1 to C4D1. This immuneACCESS table, as held by TCRdb, lists in-frame sequences with V and J called but not all clones. Of the missing ones, under half trace to an unresolved V gene in checked studies; the others have no known cause. V and J calls plus clone size are reproduced from that table; the DNA served to infer D and trimming. The sample table lists about 150,000 clones, about four fifths of them with a count of one. The top ten clonotypes cover 9.2% of the sample.

This clone was seen more than once but under ten times. Its antigen has not been determined. Per-base qualities were not stored, and no clone one base away is much larger. This material consisted of peripheral blood mononuclear cells (PBMCs), taken before the second cycle of nivolumab. The receptor's source is a human donor with classical Hodgkin lymphoma.

CDR3 reads: CASTDTQYF. The DNA sequence is given as TGTGCCAGCACAGATACGCAGTATTTT. The chain links TRBV7-3 with TRBJ2-3; there is no confident call for the D gene. CDR3 length: 9 amino acids, cysteine to phenylalanine. Just the 27-base CDR3 DNA is kept, in frame starting at base 1. Trimming removed 7 bases from V and 4 bases from J, leaving 0 bases between the germline ends. Looking up the germline V gene yields CDR1 SGHTA and CDR2 FQGTGA.